The next 6 T cell receptor beta chains were all read from a single sample in a study of cytotoxic CD8 clonotypes in ibrutinib-treated CLL (TCRdb year 2021). Library creation used the immunoSEQ multiplex PCR assay. TCRdb stores this immuneACCESS table with in-frame sequences only. Part of the clones is absent; in the studies checked, under half of the shortfall reflects unresolved V genes, and no reason is known for the rest. The sample data list tens of thousands of clones, and more than 60% of these were observed just once. Jointly, the top ten make up 54% of the sample. This specimen's time point label, per the study, means: less than 30 months on ibrutinib. The source was PBMCs, collected after 24 months of ibrutinib treatment. The receptors come from a human donor with chronic lymphocytic leukemia.

This chain uses TRBV6-1 with TRBJ1-1, with D hard to call. This CDR3 has 13 residues. Germline-derived CDR1 and CDR2 are MNHNS and SASEGT. Trimming stripped 8 bases from V and 0 bases from J, with 10 bases between. The CDR3, as DNA: TGTGCCAGCGGCCGGGTCTTGAACACTGAAGCTTTCTTT. Translation: CASGRVLNTEAFF.

The V gene is TRBV7-2, the J gene TRBJ2-5; D might be TRBD2 (6 bases). Trimming stripped 5 bases from V and 3 bases from J, with 19 bases between. CDR1 SGHTA and CDR2 FQGNSA come from the germline V gene. This CDR3 has 16 amino acids. The CDR3 here is CASSPLGAGMKETQYF. In nucleotides, the CDR3 is TGTGCCAGCAGCCCCCTCGGGGCGGGGATGAAAGAGACCCAGTACTTC.

The table lists this clone with a few counts. The chain uses TRBV2 and TRBJ2-7; 8 bases are a match to TRBD1. The CDR3 totals 13 residues. Losses at the gene ends were 10 bases for V and 3 bases for J; bases not matched to a gene: 8. In germline, CDR1 is SNHLY, CDR2 FYNNEI. CDR3 amino acids: CATGQGLNYEQYF. The CDR3 DNA sequence: TGTGCCACAGGACAGGGCCTCAACTACGAGCAGTACTTC.

The gene calls are TRBV2 and TRBJ2-2; D tentatively reads TRBD1 or TRBD2 (5 bases each). Germline loops: CDR1 SNHLY, CDR2 FYNNEI. Trimming shortened V by 6 bases and J by 7 bases, and 21 bases separated the two germline ends. The CDR3 consists of 16 residues. The CDR3 DNA reads as TGTGCCAGCAGCGAAACCCCCGCCGGGGCTGGCGGGGAGCTGTTTTTT. It encodes CASSETPAGAGGELFF.

This chain links TRBV9 with TRBJ1-6, with D uncertain. The V end was cut by 7 bases, the J end by 6 bases, with 14 bases between. CDR1 and CDR2 from the germline V gene are SGDLS and YYNGEE. This CDR3 is 14 amino acids long. CDR3 sequence (DNA): TGTGCCAGCGCACAGACGGTCGGTAATTCACCCCTCCACTTT. Residues: CASAQTVGNSPLHF.

The CDR3, as DNA: TGTGCCAGCAGCCCGGGACTAGCGGGGGGCACCTACGAGCAGTACTTC. It codes for CASSPGLAGGTYEQYF. This chain connects TRBV7-2 to TRBJ2-7, with 15 bases matching TRBD2. CDR1 and CDR2 from the germline V gene are SGHTA and FQGNSA. V lost 5 bases to trimming and J lost 2 bases; unmatched junction nucleotides: 4. This CDR3 is built from 16 residues.